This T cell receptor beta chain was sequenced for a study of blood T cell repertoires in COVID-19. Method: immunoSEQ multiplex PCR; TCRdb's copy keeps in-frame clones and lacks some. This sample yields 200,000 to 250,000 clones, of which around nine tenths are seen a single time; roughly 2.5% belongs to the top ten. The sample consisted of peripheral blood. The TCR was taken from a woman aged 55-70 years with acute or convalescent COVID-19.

CDR3 sequence: CASMELGTGDYEQYF. CDR3 DNA: TGCGCCAGCATGGAACTCGGGACAGGGGACTACGAGCAGTACTTC. The rearrangement uses TRBV5-1 and TRBJ2-7, with 10 bases lining up with TRBD1. The CDR3 length is 15 residues. CDR1 and CDR2 from the germline V gene are SGHRS and YFSETQ. With V trimmed by 6 bases and J by 3 bases, 9 bases remained unmatched.